This TCR beta chain appears in the sequencing data of a study of blood T cell repertoires in COVID-19. CDR1 and CDR2 from the germline V gene are SGHRS and YFSETQ. The CDR3 length is 13 residues. Between the trimmed V and J ends, which lost 0 bases and 7 bases, there was a span of 8 bases. Produced via immunoSEQ multiplex PCR; TCRdb's table is partial and in-frame only. The repertoire includes about 260,000 clones, approximately 85% of them detected once, and roughly 14% sits in the top ten. This TCR came from a human donor in a cohort sampled during active COVID-19. The chain combines TRBV5-1 with TRBJ2-1; D gene ambiguous. The sequenced material came from peripheral blood. CDR3 DNA sequence: TGCGCCAGCAGCTTGGAGCTCCGAAATGAGCAGTTCTTC. Residues: CASSLELRNEQFF.